The source of this TCR beta chain is a study of blood T cell repertoires in COVID-19. Clones were read by immunoSEQ multiplex PCR, and TCRdb kept only the in-frame ones, dropping some. The data contain 200,000 or so clones, approximately 91% of them seen just once; the ten biggest clones take up 5.5% to 8%. CDR1 and CDR2 from the germline V gene are KGHSH and LQKENI. The V end lost 2 bases, the J end lost 0 bases, and 8 bases lay between the germline ends. The CDR3 spans 15 residues. Specimen: peripheral blood. This chain joins TRBV18 and TRBJ1-3; D remains unclear. The TCR sequence derives from a man aged 55 to 69 who had recovered from COVID-19. The CDR3 loop reads CASSPERFSGNTIYF. For the CDR3, the DNA is TGTGCCAGCTCACCAGAGCGATTCTCTGGAAACACCATATATTTT.